This TCR beta chain was identified in a study of cytomegalovirus exposure and HLA in healthy donors (dated by TCRdb to about 2017). The study in broad terms: A later analysis indicated that the 120 validation repertoires were generated on the platform also employed for the 720 or so repertoires of the first cohort. The study aimed to test whether cataloging public T cell receptors could reveal signatures of past pathogen exposure. Besides the first cohort of approximately 710 subjects, a separate validation cohort made up of over 100 different subjects was used. To predict cytomegalovirus infection status, the study brought together high-throughput TCR immunosequencing, statistical association of individual TCRs with disease status, and machine learning. Results and caveats for the whole study, not just this receptor: It was suggested by the authors that the approach could potentially be generalized to other disease states and immunological phenotypes. The study gave a list of some 150 TCR beta chains associated with cytomegalovirus. The classifier was reported to diagnose cytomegalovirus status with high specificity and sensitivity in both the original and validation cohorts. In a later analysis, TCRs clustered in the first cohort were found to also tend to co-occur in the 120 validation repertoires, with around 94% of cluster scores above 0. All 120 or so repertoires were used to score co-occurrence in the validation cohort in a later analysis, because that analysis had no HLA typing for the cohort. A few of the identified cytomegalovirus-associated TCR beta chains were confirmed in vitro to be specific for cytomegalovirus antigens. Across donors, most TCR sequences were observed very rarely, whereas some public TCRs were present in many individuals.

As regards this clone: Its antigen remains undetermined. No base qualities exist here, and no much larger clone lies one base off it.

The library was obtained by the immunoSEQ multiplex PCR assay. In the original analysis: A statistical classification framework was built to diagnose cytomegalovirus status from the catalog of TCR beta chain sequences. In TCRdb, the immuneACCESS table is reduced to in-frame sequences with V and J assigned. These tables do not hold every clone; where another copy was compared, an unresolved V gene accounts for under half, and the others remain unexplained. The DNA gave D and trimming, while V, J and clone size come from that table. This sample holds about 150,000 clones; around nine tenths were observed only once. The top ten hold 20% to 25% of the sample. V gives up 0 bases and J gives up 10 bases, and the segment between their germline ends measures 11 bases. Via the germline V gene, CDR1 is SGDLS and CDR2 YYNGEE. The cysteine opens and the phenylalanine closes a CDR3 of 13 amino acids. The sequence is cut down to CDR3 DNA, 39 bases in frame from base 1.

The donors were included in the validation cohort of some 120 subjects, a group kept apart from the 666-subject first cohort. The chain couples TRBV9 to TRBJ1-3; the D gene is not confidently resolved. This sequence originates from a young man in good health and CMV-seropositive. Specimen: PBMCs. The CDR3 region: CASSVGGPGTIYF. The sequence in DNA is TGTGCCAGCAGCGTAGGAGGCCCCGGGACCATATATTTT. Outside the CDR3, residues come from the reference TRBV9 and TRBJ1-3 proteins, so the full variable domain is: DSGVTQTPKHLITATGQRVTLRCSPRSGDLSVYWYQQSLDQGLQFLIQYYNGEERAKGNILERFSAQQFPDLHSELNLSSLELGDSALYFCASSVGGPGTIYFGEGSWLTVV.